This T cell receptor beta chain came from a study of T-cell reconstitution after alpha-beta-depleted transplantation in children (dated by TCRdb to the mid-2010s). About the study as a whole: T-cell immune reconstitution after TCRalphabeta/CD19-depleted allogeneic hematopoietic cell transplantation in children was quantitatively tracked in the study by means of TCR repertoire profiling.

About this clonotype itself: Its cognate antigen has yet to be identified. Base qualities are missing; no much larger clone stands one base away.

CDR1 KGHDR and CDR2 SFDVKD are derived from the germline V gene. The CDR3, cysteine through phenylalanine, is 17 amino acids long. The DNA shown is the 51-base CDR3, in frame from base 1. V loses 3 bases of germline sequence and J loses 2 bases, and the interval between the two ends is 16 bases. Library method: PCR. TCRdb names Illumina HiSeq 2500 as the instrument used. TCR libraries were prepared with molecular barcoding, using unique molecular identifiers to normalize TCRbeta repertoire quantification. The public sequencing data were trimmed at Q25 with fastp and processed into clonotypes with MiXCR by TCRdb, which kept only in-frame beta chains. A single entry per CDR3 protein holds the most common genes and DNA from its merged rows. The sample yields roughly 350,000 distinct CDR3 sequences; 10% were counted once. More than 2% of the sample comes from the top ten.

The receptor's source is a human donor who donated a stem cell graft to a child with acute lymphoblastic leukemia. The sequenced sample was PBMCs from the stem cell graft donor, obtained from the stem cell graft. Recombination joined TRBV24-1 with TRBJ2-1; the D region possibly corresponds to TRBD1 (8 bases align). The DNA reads TGTGCCACCAGTGATCTCCGGACAGGGACTACCTACAATGAGCAGTTCTTC. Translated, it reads CATSDLRTGTTYNEQFF.